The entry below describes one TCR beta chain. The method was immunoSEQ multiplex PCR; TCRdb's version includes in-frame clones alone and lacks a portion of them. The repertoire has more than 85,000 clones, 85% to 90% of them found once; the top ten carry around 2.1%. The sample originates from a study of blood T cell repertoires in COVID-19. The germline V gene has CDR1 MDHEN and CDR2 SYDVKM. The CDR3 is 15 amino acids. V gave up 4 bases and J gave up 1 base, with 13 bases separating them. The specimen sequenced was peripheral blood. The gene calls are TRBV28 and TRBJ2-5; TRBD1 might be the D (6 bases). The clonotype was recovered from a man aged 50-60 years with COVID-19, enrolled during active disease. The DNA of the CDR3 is TGTGCCAGCAGTTGGGGAACAGGGTCCCAAGAGACCCAGTACTTC. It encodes CASSWGTGSQETQYF.